A few counts support the clone carrying this T cell receptor (beta chain). Per the authors' pipeline: Reference gene primers were amplified, and this amplification served to estimate nucleated cell counts. Some clones are missing from TCRdb's copy, which holds only in-frame ones; the method was immunoSEQ multiplex PCR. Clonal size and the V and J genes are those of that table, whereas D and trimming came from the DNA. The sample holds 30,000 to 35,000 clones, around 85% seen once. Looked up from germline, CDR1 is LNHNV and CDR2 is YYDKDF (reference sequence). V shed 5 bases, J shed 0 bases, and the junction held 2 bases outside the gene matches. The CDR3 is made up of 14 amino acids. These data originate in a study of blood T cell repertoires in COVID-19.

This receptor was taken from a man aged 80 or over with active COVID-19. Sequencing was done on a sample of peripheral blood. The J gene is TRBJ2-7, the V gene TRBV15, with TRBD1 matching over 9 bases. CDR3 sequence reads: CATSWDRDSYEQYF. The CDR3 DNA sequence: TGTGCCACCAGCTGGGACAGGGACTCCTACGAGCAGTACTTC.